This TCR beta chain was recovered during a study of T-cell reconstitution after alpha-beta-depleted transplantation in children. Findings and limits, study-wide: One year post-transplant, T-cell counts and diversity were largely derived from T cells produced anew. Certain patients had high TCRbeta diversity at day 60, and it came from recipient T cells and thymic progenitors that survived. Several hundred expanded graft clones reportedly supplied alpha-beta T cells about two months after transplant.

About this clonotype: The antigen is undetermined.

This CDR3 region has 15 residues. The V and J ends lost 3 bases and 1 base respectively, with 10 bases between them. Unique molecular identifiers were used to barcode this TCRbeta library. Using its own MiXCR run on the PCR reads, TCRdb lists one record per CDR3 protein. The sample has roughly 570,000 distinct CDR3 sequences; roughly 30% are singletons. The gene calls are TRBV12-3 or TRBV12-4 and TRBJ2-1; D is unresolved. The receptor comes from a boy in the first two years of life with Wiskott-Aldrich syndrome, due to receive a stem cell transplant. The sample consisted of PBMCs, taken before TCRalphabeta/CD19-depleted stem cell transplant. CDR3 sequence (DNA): TGTGCCAGCAGTTTTCGGGTCCCGTCCTACAATGAGCAGTTCTTC. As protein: CASSFRVPSYNEQFF.